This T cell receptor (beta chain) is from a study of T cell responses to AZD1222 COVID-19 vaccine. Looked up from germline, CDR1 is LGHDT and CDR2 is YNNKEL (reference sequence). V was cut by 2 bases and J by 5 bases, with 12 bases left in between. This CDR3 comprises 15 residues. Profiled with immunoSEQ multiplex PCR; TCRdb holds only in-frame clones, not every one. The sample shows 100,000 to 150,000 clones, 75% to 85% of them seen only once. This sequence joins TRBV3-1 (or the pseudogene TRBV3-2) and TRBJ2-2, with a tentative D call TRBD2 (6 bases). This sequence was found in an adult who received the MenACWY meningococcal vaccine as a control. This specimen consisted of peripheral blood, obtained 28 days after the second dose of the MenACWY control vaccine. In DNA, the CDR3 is TGTGCCAGCAGCCAATACGGGAGTAAAACCGGGGAGCTGTTTTTT. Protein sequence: CASSQYGSKTGELFF.